The 2 T cell receptor beta chains below all came from one sample that was sequenced in a study of cytomegalovirus exposure and HLA in healthy donors. This PCR relied on a set of 60 Vbeta primers and 13 Jbeta primers. TCRdb's copy holds only in-frame clones and misses some; the assay was immunoSEQ multiplex PCR. The sample lists more than 95,000 clones, 60% to 80% seen once, with roughly 6.2% in the top ten. The sample consisted of PBMCs. The receptors originated from a man aged 55 to 69 in good health and CMV-seropositive.

This chain uses TRBV5-5 with TRBJ1-2; D is ambiguous. The germline V gene encodes CDR1 SGHKS and CDR2 YYEKEE (reference sequence). The CDR3 covers 13 residues. Trimming stripped 0 bases from V and 8 bases from J, with 11 bases between. CDR3: CASSLATGGGYTF. The CDR3 DNA follows: TGTGCCAGCAGCTTGGCGACCGGCGGCGGCTACACCTTC.

The chain employs TRBV10-3 and TRBJ2-7; D call uncertain. The CDR3 loop spans 14 amino acids. From germline, CDR1 is ENHRY and CDR2 SYGVKD. Trimming shortened V by 6 bases and J by 0 bases, and 12 bases separated the two germline ends. CDR3 amino acids: CAIRPDGASYEQYF. CDR3 DNA sequence: TGTGCCATCAGGCCCGACGGAGCCTCCTACGAGCAGTACTTC.